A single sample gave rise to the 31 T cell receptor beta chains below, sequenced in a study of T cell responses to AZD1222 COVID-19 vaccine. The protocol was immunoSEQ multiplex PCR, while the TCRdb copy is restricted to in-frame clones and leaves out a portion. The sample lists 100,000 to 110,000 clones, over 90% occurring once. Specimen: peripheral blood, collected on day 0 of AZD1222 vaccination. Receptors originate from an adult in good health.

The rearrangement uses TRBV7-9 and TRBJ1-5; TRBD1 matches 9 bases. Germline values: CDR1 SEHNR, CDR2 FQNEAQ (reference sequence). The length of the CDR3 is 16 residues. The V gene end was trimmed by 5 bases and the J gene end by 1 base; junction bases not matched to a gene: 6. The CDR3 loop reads CASSPGQGPSNQPQHF. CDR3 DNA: TGTGCCAGCAGCCCGGGACAGGGACCAAGCAATCAGCCCCAGCATTTT. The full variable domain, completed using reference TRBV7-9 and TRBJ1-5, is DTGVSQNPRHKITKRGQNVTFRCDPISEHNRLYWYRQTLGQGPEFLTYFQNEAQLEKSRLLSDRFSAERPKGSFSTLEIQRTEQGDSAMYLCASSPGQGPSNQPQHFGDGTRLSIL.

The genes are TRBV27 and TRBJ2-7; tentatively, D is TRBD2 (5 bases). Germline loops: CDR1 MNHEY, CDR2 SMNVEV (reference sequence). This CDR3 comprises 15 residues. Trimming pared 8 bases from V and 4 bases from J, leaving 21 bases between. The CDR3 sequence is CASRPLLASIYEQYF. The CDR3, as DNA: TGTGCCAGCCGCCCCTTGCTAGCTTCAATTTACGAGCAGTACTTC.

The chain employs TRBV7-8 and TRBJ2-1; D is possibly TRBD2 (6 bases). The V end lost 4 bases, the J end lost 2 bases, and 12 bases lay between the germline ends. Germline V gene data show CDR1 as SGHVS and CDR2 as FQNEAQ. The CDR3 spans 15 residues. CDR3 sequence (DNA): TGTGCCAGCAGCTACCAAGGAGGGGCCTACAATGAGCAGTTCTTC. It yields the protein CASSYQGGAYNEQFF.

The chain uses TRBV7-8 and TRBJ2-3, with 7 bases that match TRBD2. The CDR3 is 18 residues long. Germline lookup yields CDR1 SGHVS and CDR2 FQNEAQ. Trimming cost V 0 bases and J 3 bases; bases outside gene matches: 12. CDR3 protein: CASSLARLAPTRTDTQYF. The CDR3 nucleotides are TGTGCCAGCAGCTTAGCGAGACTAGCCCCAACAAGGACAGATACGCAGTATTTT.

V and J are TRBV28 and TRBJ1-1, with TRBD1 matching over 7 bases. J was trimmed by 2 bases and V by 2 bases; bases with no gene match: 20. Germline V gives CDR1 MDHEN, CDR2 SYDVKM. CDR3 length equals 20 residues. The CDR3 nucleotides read TGTGCCAGCAGTTTAATCTTAATGCCGGGACAGACTTCGTTAAACACTGAAGCTTTCTTT. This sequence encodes CASSLILMPGQTSLNTEAFF.

CDR3 sequence (DNA): TGTGCCAGCAGCCACACGAACACCGGGGAGCTGTTTTTT. Protein: CASSHTNTGELFF. V is TRBV3-1 (or the pseudogene TRBV3-2) and J is TRBJ2-2, with D unclear. Trimming took 3 bases from V and 0 from J, leaving 2 bases between them. Germline V CDR1 and CDR2: LGHDT, YNNKEL (reference sequence). The CDR3 is made up of 13 amino acids.

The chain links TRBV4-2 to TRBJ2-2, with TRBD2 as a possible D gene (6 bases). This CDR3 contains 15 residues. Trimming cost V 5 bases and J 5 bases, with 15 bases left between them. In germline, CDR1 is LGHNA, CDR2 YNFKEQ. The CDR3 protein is CASSAPGTPTGELFF. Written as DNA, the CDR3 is TGTGCCAGCAGCGCACCCGGGACTCCTACCGGGGAGCTGTTTTTT.

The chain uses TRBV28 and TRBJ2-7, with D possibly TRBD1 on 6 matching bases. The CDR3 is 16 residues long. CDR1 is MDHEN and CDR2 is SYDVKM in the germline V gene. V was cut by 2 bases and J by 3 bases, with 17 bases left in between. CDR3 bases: TGTGCCAGCAGTTTACCCGCACGGAGCAGGGGCTACGAGCAGTACTTC. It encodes CASSLPARSRGYEQYF.

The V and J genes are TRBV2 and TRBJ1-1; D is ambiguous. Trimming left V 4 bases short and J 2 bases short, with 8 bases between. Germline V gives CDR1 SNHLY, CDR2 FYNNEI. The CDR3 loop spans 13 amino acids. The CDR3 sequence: CASSGDHNTEAFF. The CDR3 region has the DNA TGTGCCAGCAGTGGAGACCATAACACTGAAGCTTTCTTT.

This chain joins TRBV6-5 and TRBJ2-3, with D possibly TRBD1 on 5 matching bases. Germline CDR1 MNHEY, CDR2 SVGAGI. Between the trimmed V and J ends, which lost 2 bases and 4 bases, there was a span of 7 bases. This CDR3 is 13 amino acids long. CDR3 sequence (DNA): TGTGCCAGCAGTTACGGCAGGGCAGATACGCAGTATTTT. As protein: CASSYGRADTQYF.

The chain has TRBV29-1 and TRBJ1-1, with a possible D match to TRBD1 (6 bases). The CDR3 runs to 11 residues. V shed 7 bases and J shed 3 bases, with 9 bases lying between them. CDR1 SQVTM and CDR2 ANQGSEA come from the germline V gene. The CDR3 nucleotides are TGCAGCGGACGGACAGACACTGAAGCTTTCTTT. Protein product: CSGRTDTEAFF. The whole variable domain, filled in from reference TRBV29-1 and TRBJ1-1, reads SAVISQKPSRDICQRGTSLTIQCQVDSQVTMMFWYRQQPGQSLTLIATANQGSEATYESGFVIDKFPISRPNLTFSTLTVSNMSPEDSSIYLCSGRTDTEAFFGQGTRLTVV.

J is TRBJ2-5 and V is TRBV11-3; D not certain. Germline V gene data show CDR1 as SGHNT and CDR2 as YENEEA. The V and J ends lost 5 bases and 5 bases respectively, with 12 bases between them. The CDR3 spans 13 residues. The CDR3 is CASSKTRLETQYF. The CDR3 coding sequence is TGTGCCAGCAGCAAGACGAGGCTCGAGACCCAGTACTTC. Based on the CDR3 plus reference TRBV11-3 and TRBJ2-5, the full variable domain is EAGVVQSPRYKIIEKKQPVAFWCNPISGHNTLYWYLQNLGQGPELLIRYENEEAVDDSQLPKDRFSAERLKGVDSTLKIQPAELGDSAVYLCASSKTRLETQYFGPGTRLLVL.

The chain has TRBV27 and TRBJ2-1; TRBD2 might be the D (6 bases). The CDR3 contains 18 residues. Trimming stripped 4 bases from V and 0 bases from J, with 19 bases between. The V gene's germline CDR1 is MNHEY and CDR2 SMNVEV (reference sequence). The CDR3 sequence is CASSWSGAGSSSYNEQFF. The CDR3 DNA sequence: TGTGCCAGCAGTTGGTCTGGTGCGGGATCGAGCTCCTACAATGAGCAGTTCTTC.

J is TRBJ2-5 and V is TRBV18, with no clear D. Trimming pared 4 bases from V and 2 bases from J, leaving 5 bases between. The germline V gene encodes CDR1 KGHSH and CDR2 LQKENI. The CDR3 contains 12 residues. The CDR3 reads CASSLPQETQYF. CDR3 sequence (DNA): TGTGCCAGCTCACTGCCTCAAGAGACCCAGTACTTC.

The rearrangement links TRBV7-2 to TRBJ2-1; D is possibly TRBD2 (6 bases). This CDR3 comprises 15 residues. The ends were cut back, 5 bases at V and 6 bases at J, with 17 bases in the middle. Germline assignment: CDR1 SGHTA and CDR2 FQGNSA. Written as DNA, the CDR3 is TGTGCCAGCAGCGTGAACCACGGGAGAGGCAATGAGCAGTTCTTC. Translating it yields CASSVNHGRGNEQFF.

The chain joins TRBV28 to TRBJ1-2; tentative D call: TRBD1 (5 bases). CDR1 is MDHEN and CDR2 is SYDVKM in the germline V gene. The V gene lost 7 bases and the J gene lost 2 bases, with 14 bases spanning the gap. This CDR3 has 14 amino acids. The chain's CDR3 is CASTLHGQNYGYTF. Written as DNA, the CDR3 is TGTGCCAGCACACTCCATGGACAAAACTATGGCTACACCTTC.

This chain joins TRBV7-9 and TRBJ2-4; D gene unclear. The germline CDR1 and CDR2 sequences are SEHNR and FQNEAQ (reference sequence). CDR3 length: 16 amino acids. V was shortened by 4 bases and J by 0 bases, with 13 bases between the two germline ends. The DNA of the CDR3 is TGTGCCAGCAGCTACGGACGGCTACTAGCCAAAAACATTCAGTACTTC. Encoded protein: CASSYGRLLAKNIQYF.

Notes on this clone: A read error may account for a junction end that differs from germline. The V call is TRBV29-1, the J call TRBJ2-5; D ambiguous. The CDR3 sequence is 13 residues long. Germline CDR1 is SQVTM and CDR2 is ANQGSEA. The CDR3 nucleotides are TGCAGCGGTGAACCCTCGAACCAAGAGACCCAGTACTTC. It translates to CSGEPSNQETQYF.

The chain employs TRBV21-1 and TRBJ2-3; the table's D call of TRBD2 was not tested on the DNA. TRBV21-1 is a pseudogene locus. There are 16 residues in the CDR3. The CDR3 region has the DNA TGTGCCAGCAGCAAAGGTCTAGCGGGAATCACAGATACGCAGTATTTT. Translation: CASSKGLAGITDTQYF.

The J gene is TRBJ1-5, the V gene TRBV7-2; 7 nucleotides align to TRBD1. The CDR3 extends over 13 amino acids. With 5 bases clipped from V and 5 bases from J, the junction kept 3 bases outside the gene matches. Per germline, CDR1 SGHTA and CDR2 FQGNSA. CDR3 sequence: CASSRQGDQPQHF. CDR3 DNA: TGTGCCAGCAGCCGACAGGGAGATCAGCCCCAGCATTTT.

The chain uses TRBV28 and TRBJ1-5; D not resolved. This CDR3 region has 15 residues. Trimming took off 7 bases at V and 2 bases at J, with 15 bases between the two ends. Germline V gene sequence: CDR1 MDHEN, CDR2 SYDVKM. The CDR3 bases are TGTGCCAGCACCGTCGGAGGCGGCGGCAATCAGCCCCAGCATTTT. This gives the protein CASTVGGGGNQPQHF.

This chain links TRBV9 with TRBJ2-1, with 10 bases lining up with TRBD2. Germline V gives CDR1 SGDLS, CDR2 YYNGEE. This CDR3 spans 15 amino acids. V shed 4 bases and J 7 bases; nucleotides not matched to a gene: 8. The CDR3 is CASSPPGLATNEQFF. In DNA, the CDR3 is TGTGCCAGCAGCCCTCCGGGACTAGCGACTAATGAGCAGTTCTTC.

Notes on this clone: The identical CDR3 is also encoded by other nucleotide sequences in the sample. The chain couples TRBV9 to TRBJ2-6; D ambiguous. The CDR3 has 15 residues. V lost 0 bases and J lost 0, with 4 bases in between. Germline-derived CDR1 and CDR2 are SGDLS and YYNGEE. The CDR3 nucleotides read TGTGCCAGCAGCGTAGGTGGCTCTGGGGCCAACGTCCTGACTTTC. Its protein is CASSVGGSGANVLTF.

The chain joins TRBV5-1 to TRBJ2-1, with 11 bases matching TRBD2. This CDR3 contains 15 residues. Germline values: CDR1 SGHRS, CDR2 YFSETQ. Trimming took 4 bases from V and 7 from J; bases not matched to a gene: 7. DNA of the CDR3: TGCGCCAGCAGCGCTCTAGCGGGAGGTTTGAATGAGCAGTTCTTC. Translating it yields CASSALAGGLNEQFF. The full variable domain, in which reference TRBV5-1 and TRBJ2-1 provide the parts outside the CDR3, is KAGVTQTPRYLIKTRGQQVTLSCSPISGHRSVSWYQQTPGQGLQFLFEYFSETQRNKGNFPGRFSGRQFSNSRSEMNVSTLELGDSALYLCASSALAGGLNEQFFGPGTRLTVL.

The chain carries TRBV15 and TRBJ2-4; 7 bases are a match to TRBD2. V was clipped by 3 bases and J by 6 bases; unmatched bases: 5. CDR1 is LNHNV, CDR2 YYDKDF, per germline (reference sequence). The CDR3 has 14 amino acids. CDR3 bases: TGTGCCACCAGCAGGATAACGGGGGGAAACATTCAGTACTTC. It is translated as CATSRITGGNIQYF. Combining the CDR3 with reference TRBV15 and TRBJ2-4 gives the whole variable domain DAMVIQNPRYQVTQFGKPVTLSCSQTLNHNVMYWYQQKSSQAPKLLFHYYDKDFNNEADTPDNFQSRRPNTSFCFLDIRSPGLGDTAMYLCATSRITGGNIQYFGAGTRLSVL.

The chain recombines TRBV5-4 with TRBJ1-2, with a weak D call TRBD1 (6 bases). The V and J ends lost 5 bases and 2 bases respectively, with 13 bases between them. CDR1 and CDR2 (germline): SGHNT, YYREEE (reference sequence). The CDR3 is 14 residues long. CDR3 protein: CASSSKGHNYGYTF. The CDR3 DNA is TGTGCCAGCAGTTCGAAGGGACACAACTATGGCTACACCTTC.

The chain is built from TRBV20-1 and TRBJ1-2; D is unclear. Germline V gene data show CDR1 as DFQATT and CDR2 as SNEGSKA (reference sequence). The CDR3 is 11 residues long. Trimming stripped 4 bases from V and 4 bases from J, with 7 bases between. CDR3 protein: CSAIESYGYTF. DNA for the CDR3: TGCAGTGCTATCGAGTCCTATGGCTACACCTTC.

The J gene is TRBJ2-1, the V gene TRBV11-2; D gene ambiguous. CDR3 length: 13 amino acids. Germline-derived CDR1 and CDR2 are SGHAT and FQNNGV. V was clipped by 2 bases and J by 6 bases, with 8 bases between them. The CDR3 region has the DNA TGTGCCAGCAGCTTATTGGATGGCAATGAGCAGTTCTTC. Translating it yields CASSLLDGNEQFF.

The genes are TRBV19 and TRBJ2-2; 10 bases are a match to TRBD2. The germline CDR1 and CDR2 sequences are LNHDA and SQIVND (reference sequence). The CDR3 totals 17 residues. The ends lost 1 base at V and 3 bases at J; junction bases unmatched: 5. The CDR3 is CASSIAGTSVYTGELFF. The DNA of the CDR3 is TGTGCCAGTAGTATAGCAGGGACTAGCGTTTACACCGGGGAGCTGTTTTTT.

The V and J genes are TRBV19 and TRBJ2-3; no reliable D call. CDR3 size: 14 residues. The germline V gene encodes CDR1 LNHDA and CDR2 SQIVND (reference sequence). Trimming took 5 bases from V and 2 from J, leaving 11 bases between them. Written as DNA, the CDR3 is TGTGCCAGTAGTGTTGGCATATACACAGATACGCAGTATTTT. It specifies CASSVGIYTDTQYF.

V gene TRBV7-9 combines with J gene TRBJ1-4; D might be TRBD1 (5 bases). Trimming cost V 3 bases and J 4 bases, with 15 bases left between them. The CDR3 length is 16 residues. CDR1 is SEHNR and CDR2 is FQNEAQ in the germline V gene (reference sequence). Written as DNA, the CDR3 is TGTGCCAGCAGCTTTGTGCTAGGGACTTATAATGAAAAACTGTTTTTT. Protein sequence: CASSFVLGTYNEKLFF. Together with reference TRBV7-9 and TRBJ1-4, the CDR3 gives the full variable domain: DTGVSQNPRHKITKRGQNVTFRCDPISEHNRLYWYRQTLGQGPEFLTYFQNEAQLEKSRLLSDRFSAERPKGSFSTLEIQRTEQGDSAMYLCASSFVLGTYNEKLFFGSGTQLSVL.